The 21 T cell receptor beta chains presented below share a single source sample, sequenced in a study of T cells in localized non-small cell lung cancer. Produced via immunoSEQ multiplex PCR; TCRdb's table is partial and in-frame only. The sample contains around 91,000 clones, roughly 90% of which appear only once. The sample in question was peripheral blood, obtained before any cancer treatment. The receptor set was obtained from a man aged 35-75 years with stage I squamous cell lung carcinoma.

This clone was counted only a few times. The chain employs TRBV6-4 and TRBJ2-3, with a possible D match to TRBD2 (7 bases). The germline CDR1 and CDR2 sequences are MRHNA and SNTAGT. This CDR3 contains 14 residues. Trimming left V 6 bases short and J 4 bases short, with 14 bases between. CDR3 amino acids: CASSPQGGADTQYF. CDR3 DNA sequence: TGTGCCAGCAGCCCACAGGGAGGGGCAGATACGCAGTATTTT.

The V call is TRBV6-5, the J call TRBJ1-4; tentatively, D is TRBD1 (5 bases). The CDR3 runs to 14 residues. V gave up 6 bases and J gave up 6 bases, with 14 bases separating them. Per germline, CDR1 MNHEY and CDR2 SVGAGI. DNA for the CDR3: TGTGCCAGCAGAGCCGGGACTCTCTATGAAAAACTGTTTTTT. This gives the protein CASRAGTLYEKLFF.

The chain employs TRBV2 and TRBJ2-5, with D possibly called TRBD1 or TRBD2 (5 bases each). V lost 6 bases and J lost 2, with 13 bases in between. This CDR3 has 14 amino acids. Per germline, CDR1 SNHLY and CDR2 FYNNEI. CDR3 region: CASRGPRGQETQYF. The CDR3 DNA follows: TGTGCCAGCAGGGGACCGCGAGGGCAAGAGACCCAGTACTTC.

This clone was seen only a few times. CDR3 loop: CASSPSGKGRDEAFF. In DNA, the CDR3 is TGTGCCAGCAGCCCAAGTGGGAAGGGGAGGGATGAAGCTTTCTTT. The rearrangement uses TRBV25-1 and TRBJ1-1, with D tentatively TRBD1 (5 bases). The ends were cut back, 6 bases at V and 7 bases at J, with 21 bases in the middle. Germline CDR1 MGHDK, CDR2 SYGVNS. This CDR3 contains 15 residues.

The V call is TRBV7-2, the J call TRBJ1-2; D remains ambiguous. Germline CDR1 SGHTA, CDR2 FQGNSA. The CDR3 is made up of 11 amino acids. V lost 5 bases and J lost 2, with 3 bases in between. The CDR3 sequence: CASSRNYGYTF. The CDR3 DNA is TGTGCCAGCAGCCGAAACTATGGCTACACCTTC.

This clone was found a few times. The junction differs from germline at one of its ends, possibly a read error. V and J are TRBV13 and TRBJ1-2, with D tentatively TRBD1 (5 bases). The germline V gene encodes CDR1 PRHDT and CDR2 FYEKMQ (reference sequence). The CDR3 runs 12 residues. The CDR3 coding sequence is TGTGCCAGCAGCTTAGAGGACACACTGCAGTCCTTC. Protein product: CASSLEDTLQSF.

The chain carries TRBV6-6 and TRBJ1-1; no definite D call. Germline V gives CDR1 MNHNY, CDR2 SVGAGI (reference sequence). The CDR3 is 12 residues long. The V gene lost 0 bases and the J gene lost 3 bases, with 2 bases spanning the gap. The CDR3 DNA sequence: TGTGCCAGCAGTTACTCAGACACTGAAGCTTTCTTT. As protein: CASSYSDTEAFF.

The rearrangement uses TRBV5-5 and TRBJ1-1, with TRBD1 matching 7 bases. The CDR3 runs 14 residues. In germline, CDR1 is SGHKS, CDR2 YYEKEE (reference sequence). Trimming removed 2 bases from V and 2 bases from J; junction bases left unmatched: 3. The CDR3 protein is CASSFRDRNTEAFF. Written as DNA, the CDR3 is TGTGCCAGCAGCTTCCGGGACAGAAACACTGAAGCTTTCTTT.

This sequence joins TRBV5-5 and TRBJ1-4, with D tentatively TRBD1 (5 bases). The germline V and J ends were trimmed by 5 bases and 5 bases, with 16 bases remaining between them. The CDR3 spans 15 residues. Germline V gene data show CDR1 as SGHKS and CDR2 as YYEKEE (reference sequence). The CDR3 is CASRLGGIRNEKLFF. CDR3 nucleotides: TGTGCCAGCAGGCTCGGGGGGATTAGAAATGAAAAACTGTTTTTT. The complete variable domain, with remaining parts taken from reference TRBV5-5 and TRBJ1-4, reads DAGVTQSPTHLIKTRGQQVTLRCSPISGHKSVSWYQQVLGQGPQFIFQYYEKEERGRGNFPDRFSARQFPNYSSELNVNALLLGDSALYLCASRLGGIRNEKLFFGSGTQLSVL.

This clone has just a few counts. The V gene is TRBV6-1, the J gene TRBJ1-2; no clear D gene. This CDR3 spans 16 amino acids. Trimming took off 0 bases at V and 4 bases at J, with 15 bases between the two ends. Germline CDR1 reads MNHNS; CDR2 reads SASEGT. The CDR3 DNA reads TGTGCCAGCAGTGAAGCTATGGCCGATTCCAGCTATGGCTACACCTTC. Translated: CASSEAMADSSYGYTF.

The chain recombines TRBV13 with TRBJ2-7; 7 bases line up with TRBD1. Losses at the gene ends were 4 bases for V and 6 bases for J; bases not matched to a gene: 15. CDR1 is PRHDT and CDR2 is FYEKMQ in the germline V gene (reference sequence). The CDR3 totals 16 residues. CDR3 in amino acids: CASSWGLTGTATEQYF. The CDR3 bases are TGTGCCAGCAGCTGGGGGCTTACCGGGACAGCTACCGAGCAGTACTTC.

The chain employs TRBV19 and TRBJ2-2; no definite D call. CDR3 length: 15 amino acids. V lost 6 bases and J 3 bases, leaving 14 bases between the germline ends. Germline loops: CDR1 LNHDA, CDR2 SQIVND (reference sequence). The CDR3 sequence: CASRRSRGDTGELFF. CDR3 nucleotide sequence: TGTGCCAGTAGGCGGTCTCGTGGGGACACCGGGGAGCTGTTTTTT. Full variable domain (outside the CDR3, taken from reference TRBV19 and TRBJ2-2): DGGITQSPKYLFRKEGQNVTLSCEQNLNHDAMYWYRQDPGQGLRLIYYSQIVNDFQKGDIAEGYSVSREKKESFPLTVTSAQKNPTAFYLCASRRSRGDTGELFFGEGSRLTVL.

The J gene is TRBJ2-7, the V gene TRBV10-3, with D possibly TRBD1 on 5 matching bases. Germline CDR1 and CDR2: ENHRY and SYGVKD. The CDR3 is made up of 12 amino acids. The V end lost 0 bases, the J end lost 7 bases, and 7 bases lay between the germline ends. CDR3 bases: TGTGCCATCAGTGAGTCATCAGGGGAGCAGTACTTC. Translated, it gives CAISESSGEQYF.

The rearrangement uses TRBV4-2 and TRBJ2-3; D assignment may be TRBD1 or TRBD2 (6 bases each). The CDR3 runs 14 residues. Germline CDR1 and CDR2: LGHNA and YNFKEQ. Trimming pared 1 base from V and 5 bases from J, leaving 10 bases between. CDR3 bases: TGTGCCAGCAGCCAAGGGGGGGCAGGAGATACGCAGTATTTT. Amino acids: CASSQGGAGDTQYF.

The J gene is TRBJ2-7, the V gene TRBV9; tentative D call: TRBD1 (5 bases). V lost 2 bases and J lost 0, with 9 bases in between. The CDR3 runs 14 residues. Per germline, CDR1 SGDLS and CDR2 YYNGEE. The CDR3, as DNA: TGTGCCAGCAGCGTTTCCGACAGCTCCTACGAGCAGTACTTC. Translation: CASSVSDSSYEQYF.

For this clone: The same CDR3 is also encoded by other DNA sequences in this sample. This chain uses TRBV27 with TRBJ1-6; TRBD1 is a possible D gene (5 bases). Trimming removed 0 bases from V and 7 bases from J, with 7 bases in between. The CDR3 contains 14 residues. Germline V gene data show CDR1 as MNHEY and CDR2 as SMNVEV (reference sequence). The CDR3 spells CASSLSRANSPLHF. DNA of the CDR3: TGTGCCAGCAGTTTATCCAGGGCCAATTCACCCCTCCACTTT.

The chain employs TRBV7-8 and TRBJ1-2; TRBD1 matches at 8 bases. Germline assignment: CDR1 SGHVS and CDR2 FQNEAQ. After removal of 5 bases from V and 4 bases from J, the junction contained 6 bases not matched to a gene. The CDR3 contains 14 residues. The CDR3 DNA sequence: TGTGCCAGCAGCCTAGACAGGGGAAGCTATGGCTACACCTTC. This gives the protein CASSLDRGSYGYTF.

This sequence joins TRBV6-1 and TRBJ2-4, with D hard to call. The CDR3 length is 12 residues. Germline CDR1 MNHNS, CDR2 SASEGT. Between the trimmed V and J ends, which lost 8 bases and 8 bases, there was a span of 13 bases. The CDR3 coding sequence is TGTGCCAGCTCCTCTCACGTGGACATTCAGTACTTC. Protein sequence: CASSSHVDIQYF.

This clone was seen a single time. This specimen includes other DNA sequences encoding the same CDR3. The CDR3 DNA reads TGTGCCAGCTCACCACTAGCGGGCTACGAGCAGTACTTC. Protein product: CASSPLAGYEQYF. This sequence joins TRBV18 and TRBJ2-7; 7 bases are a match to TRBD2. Germline assignment: CDR1 KGHSH and CDR2 LQKENI. This CDR3 region has 13 residues. The V and J ends lost 1 base and 3 bases, in that order; junction bases with no gene match: 0.

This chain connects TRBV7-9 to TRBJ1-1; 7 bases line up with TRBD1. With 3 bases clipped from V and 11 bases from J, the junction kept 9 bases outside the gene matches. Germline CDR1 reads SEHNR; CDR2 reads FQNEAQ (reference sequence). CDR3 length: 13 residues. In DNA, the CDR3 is TGTGCCAGCAGCTTGGACAGGACTCGCAACGCTTTCTTT. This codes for CASSLDRTRNAFF.

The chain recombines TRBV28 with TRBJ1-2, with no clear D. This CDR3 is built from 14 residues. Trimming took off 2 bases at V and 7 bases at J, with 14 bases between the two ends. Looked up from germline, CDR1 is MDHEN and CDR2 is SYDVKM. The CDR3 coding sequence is TGTGCCAGCAGTTTAGGGGTATTCGGCTTTGGCTACACCTTC. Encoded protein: CASSLGVFGFGYTF.